The sequence of this T cell receptor beta chain was determined in a study of blood T cell repertoires in COVID-19. The table came from immunoSEQ multiplex PCR; TCRdb's copy has only in-frame clones and leaves some out. Of roughly 220,000 clones in the sample, around 87% are singletons; the top ten hold roughly 10%. Germline lookup yields CDR1 SGHTA and CDR2 FQGNSA. The CDR3 totals 14 residues. Trimming left V 2 bases short and J 0 bases short, with 5 bases between. This clone was counted only a few times. This receptor was obtained from a woman between 45 and 60 years old with COVID-19, enrolled during active disease. V gene TRBV7-2 combines with J gene TRBJ1-3; D not resolved. Sequenced input: peripheral blood. The CDR3 reads CASSLRDSGNTIYF. The CDR3, as DNA: TGTGCCAGCAGCTTACGGGACTCTGGAAACACCATATATTTT.